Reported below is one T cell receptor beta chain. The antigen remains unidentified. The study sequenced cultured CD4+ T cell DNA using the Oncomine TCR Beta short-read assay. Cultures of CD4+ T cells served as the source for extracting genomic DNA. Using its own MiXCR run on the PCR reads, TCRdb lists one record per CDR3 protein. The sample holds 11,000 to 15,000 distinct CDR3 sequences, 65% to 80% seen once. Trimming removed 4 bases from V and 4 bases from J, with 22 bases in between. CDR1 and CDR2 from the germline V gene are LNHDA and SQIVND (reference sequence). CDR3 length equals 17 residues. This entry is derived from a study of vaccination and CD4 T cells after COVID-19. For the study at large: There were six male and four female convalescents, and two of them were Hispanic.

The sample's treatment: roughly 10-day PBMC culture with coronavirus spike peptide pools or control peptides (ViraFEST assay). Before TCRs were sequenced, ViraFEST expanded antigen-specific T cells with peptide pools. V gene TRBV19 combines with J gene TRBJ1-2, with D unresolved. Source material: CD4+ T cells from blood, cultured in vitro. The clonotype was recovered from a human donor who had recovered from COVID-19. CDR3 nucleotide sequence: TGTGCCAGTAGTAAGATGGACCTGTTTACCCCCTTCTATGGCTACACCTTC. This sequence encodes CASSKMDLFTPFYGYTF.